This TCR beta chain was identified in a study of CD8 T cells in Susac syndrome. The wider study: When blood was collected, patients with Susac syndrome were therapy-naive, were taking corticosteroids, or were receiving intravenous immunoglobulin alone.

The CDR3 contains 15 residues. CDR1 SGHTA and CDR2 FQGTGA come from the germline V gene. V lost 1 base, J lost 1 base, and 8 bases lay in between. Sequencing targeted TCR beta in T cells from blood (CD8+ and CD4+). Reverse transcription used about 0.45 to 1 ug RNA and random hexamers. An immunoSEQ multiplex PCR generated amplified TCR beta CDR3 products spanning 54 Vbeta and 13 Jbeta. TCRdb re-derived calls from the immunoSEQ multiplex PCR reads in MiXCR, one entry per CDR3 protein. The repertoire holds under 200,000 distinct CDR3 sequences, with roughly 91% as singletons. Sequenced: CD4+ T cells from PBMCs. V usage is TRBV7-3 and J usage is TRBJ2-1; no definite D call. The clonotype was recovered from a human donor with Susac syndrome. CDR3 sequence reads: CASSLMSSSYNEQFF. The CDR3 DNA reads TGTGCCAGCAGCTTAATGTCCTCATCCTACAATGAGCAGTTCTTC.